Below, 27 T cell receptor beta chains from the same sample are listed, as sequenced in a study of T cells in Graves' hyperthyroidism and ophthalmopathy. RNA transcripts provided the source from which TCR beta CDR3 regions were amplified. A first-round RT-PCR of the TCR CDR3 used the HTBI primer set. TCRdb re-derived calls from the multiplex PCR reads in MiXCR, one entry per CDR3 protein. Of approximately 610,000 distinct CDR3 sequences in the sample, about 15% were seen once. The material sequenced was blood. The receptors derive from a woman in her forties with Graves' ophthalmopathy.

At least ten counts were recorded for this clonotype. DNA for the CDR3: TGTGCCAGCAGTGTGGCCCCACGGGACGGGGGATCTTTCTTT. This translates into CASSVAPRDGGSFF. The chain combines TRBV12-3 or TRBV12-4 with TRBJ1-1; weak D call: TRBD1 (5 bases). V dropped 5 bases and J dropped 12 bases, with 22 bases sitting between them. There are 14 residues in the CDR3.

This CDR3 reads CASSRRTGSGANVLTF. The CDR3 DNA reads as TGTGCCAGCAGCAGAAGAACAGGGTCTGGGGCCAACGTCCTGACTTTC. V and J are TRBV9 and TRBJ2-6; possibly TRBD1 for D (6 bases). This CDR3 is 16 amino acids long. V lost 4 bases, J lost 1 base, and 12 bases lay in between. CDR1 and CDR2 from the germline V gene are SGDLS and YYNGEE.

This clonotype was detected many times. The V and J genes are TRBV2 and TRBJ1-1; D gene unclear. Trimming left V 6 bases short and J 8 bases short, with 10 bases between. CDR1 is SNHLY and CDR2 is FYNNEI in the germline V gene. The CDR3 is made up of 11 amino acids. This chain's CDR3 is CASRSPVEAFF. The DNA for the CDR3 is TGTGCCAGCAGATCGCCGGTGGAAGCTTTCTTT.

This clonotype was counted only a few times. The chain has TRBV30 and TRBJ1-2; no clear D. The CDR3 is 13 residues long. The ends were cut back, 3 bases at V and 6 bases at J, with 14 bases in the middle. Looked up from germline, CDR1 is GTSNPN and CDR2 is SVGIG (reference sequence). Written as DNA, the CDR3 is TGTGCCTGGAGGGATGAGGGTTTACATGGCTACACCTTC. This codes for CAWRDEGLHGYTF.

The chain links TRBV20-1 to TRBJ1-3, with unresolved D. CDR3 length: 14 amino acids. CDR1 is DFQATT, CDR2 SNEGSKA, per germline (reference sequence). With 0 bases removed from V and 0 bases from J, the gap between germline ends came to 6 bases. CDR3 sequence reads: CSARDPGSGNTIYF. The CDR3 DNA is TGCAGTGCTAGAGACCCGGGCTCTGGAAACACCATATATTTT.

This clonotype was recorded at least ten times. The rearrangement joins TRBV19 to TRBJ1-1; a weak D match, TRBD1 (5 bases). The V gene lost 5 bases and the J gene lost 0 bases, with 19 bases spanning the gap. The CDR3 is made up of 17 amino acids. Germline CDR1 LNHDA, CDR2 SQIVND (reference sequence). CDR3 residues: CASSSPPGGALNTEAFF. The CDR3 coding sequence is TGTGCCAGTAGTTCCCCCCCGGGCGGGGCCTTGAACACTGAAGCTTTCTTT.

In this sample, this clonotype turned up many times. J is TRBJ2-7 and V is TRBV5-6; 7 nucleotides line up with TRBD2. CDR3 length equals 16 residues. CDR1 is SGHDT and CDR2 is YYEEEE in the germline V gene. V lost 2 bases, J lost 3 bases, and 11 bases stayed unmatched. The CDR3 is CASSLMEGSGFYEQYF. The CDR3 DNA is TGTGCCAGCAGCTTAATGGAAGGTAGCGGGTTCTACGAGCAGTACTTC.

The table lists this clonotype with many counts. The chain joins TRBV4-2 to TRBJ1-1; D possibly corresponds to TRBD1 (5 bases). Germline loops: CDR1 LGHNA, CDR2 YNFKEQ. The CDR3 spans 15 residues. Trimming left V 4 bases short and J 2 bases short, with 14 bases between. The CDR3 DNA follows: TGTGCCAGCAGCCCCCCAGGGACCCCTAACACTGAAGCTTTCTTT. It specifies CASSPPGTPNTEAFF.

This clonotype was observed many times. The chain has TRBV7-8 and TRBJ1-5, with D uncertain. From germline, CDR1 is SGHVS and CDR2 FQNEAQ. Deletions cut 5 bases from V and 11 bases from J, with 22 bases between. CDR3 size: 15 residues. The CDR3 is CASSERMAGSGTQHF. In DNA form, the CDR3 reads TGTGCCAGCAGCGAGAGAATGGCCGGGAGTGGCACCCAGCATTTT. Drawing the rest from reference TRBV7-8 and TRBJ1-5, the complete variable domain is GAGVSQSPRYKVAKRGQDVALRCDPISGHVSLFWYQQALGQGPEFLTYFQNEAQLDKSGLPSDRFFAERPEGSVSTLKIQRTQQEDSAVYLCASSERMAGSGTQHFGDGTRLSIL.

The chain combines TRBV5-1 with TRBJ2-4; 7 nucleotides line up with TRBD1. The CDR3 consists of 14 residues. V shed 5 bases and J 4 bases; nucleotides not matched to a gene: 6. Germline CDR1 reads SGHRS; CDR2 reads YFSETQ. The CDR3: CASSPGTEKNIQYF. The CDR3 DNA is TGCGCCAGCAGTCCCGGGACAGAAAAAAACATTCAGTACTTC.

This clonotype was found many times. The rearrangement uses TRBV6-1 and TRBJ2-2; D tentatively reads TRBD1 or TRBD2 (5 bases each). Between the trimmed V and J ends, which lost 2 bases and 4 bases, there was a span of 20 bases. Germline lookup yields CDR1 MNHNS and CDR2 SASEGT. The CDR3 sequence is 18 residues long. CDR3 bases: TGTGCCAGCAGTGAAACGTTAGTATCAGGGACGAGCACCGGGGAGCTGTTTTTT. Protein product: CASSETLVSGTSTGELFF.

This clonotype was observed at least ten times. Likely a read error: the CDR3 ends without its conserved phenylalanine or tryptophan. This rearrangement joins TRBV6-4 to TRBJ1-5; D is unresolved. Germline-derived CDR1 and CDR2 are MRHNA and SNTAGT. This CDR3 region has 18 residues. Trimming cost V 6 bases and J 0 bases, with 21 bases left between them. The CDR3: CASSPQSGQALSNQPQHS. The CDR3 DNA sequence: TGTGCCAGCAGCCCCCAATCTGGCCAGGCCCTTAGCAATCAGCCCCAGCATTCT.

Judged by abundance, this clonotype is medium-sized. At one end, the junction sequence differs from germline, possibly due to a read error. This CDR3 reads CASSLARETQYF. CDR3 in DNA: TGTGCCAGCAGTTTAGCGCGAGAGACCCAGTACTTC. The V gene is TRBV7-2, the J gene TRBJ2-5; D might be TRBD2 (5 bases). The CDR3 is made up of 12 amino acids. CDR1 is SGHTA, CDR2 FQGNSA, per germline.

This clonotype was detected a few times. The V gene is TRBV19, the J gene TRBJ1-2; D is unresolved. There are 11 residues in the CDR3. Deletions cut 5 bases from V and 4 bases from J, with 5 bases between. Germline V lookup: CDR1 LNHDA, CDR2 SQIVND (reference sequence). Here the CDR3 reads CASSASYGYTF. CDR3 in DNA: TGTGCCAGTAGTGCCAGCTATGGCTACACCTTC.

In this sample, this clonotype turned up many times. The chain recombines TRBV12-3 or TRBV12-4 with TRBJ2-7; maybe TRBD1 (5 bases). The CDR3 runs to 15 residues. Trimming removed 5 bases from V and 3 bases from J, with 17 bases in between. The CDR3 nucleotides are TGTGCCAGCAGTCTACTACCCGACAGACACTACGAGCAGTACTTC. Translating it yields CASSLLPDRHYEQYF.

In this sample, this clonotype turned up many times. The chain joins TRBV24-1 to TRBJ2-5; D uncertain. The CDR3 runs 14 residues. With 1 base removed from V and 4 bases from J, the gap between germline ends came to 9 bases. The V gene's germline CDR1 is KGHDR and CDR2 SFDVKD. CDR3 bases: TGTGCCACCAGTGATTTCTCCAGTGGAGAGACCCAGTACTTC. This codes for CATSDFSSGETQYF.

This clonotype has a count of ten or more. V and J are TRBV20-1 and TRBJ2-7; 8 bases are a match to TRBD2. J lost 7 bases, V lost 1 base, and 9 bases had no gene match. This CDR3 spans 14 amino acids. Germline values: CDR1 DFQATT, CDR2 SNEGSKA (reference sequence). In nucleotides, the CDR3 is TGCAGTGCTAGAGTTCCCGGGAGGGAGAAGGAGCAGTACTTC. Protein product: CSARVPGREKEQYF.

This clonotype showed up just once. With a much larger clone just one base away, this may be a read error. The V gene is TRBV28, the J gene TRBJ1-5; D unclear. There are 13 residues in the CDR3. The V gene's germline CDR1 is MDHEN and CDR2 SYDVKM. CDR3 in DNA: TGTGCCAGCAGTGCAACCACAGATCAGCCCGAGCATTTT. Translated: CASSATTDQPEHF.

This clonotype appeared many times. This sequence joins TRBV6-5 and TRBJ1-6; D is uncertain. The CDR3 is made up of 12 amino acids. Deletions cut 7 bases from V and 8 bases from J, with 9 bases between. CDR1 and CDR2 from the germline V gene are MNHEY and SVGAGI. CDR3 sequence reads: CASNARDSPLHF. The CDR3 DNA is TGTGCCAGCAACGCGAGGGATTCACCCCTCCACTTT.

This chain connects TRBV30 to TRBJ2-2; D is uncertain. Per germline, CDR1 GTSNPN and CDR2 SVGIG (reference sequence). The CDR3 loop spans 16 amino acids. V was trimmed by 0 bases and J by 5 bases, leaving 16 bases between them. CDR3 DNA sequence: TGTGCCTGGAGTGTTGGCAGTAAGGTTGGAACCGGGGAGCTGTTTTTT. Residues: CAWSVGSKVGTGELFF.

The rearrangement links TRBV15 to TRBJ2-2, with D maybe TRBD2 (5 bases). The germline V gene encodes CDR1 LNHNV and CDR2 YYDKDF (reference sequence). The CDR3 runs 16 residues. Trimming shortened V by 0 bases and J by 3 bases, and 11 bases separated the two germline ends. CDR3 loop: CATSREAETYTGELFF. The CDR3 DNA follows: TGTGCCACCAGCAGAGAAGCGGAGACCTACACCGGGGAGCTGTTTTTT.

The chain couples TRBV6-1 to TRBJ1-2; TRBD1 is a possible D gene (6 bases). V was pared by 6 bases and J by 5 bases, with 13 bases between. Germline-derived CDR1 and CDR2 are MNHNS and SASEGT. There are 13 residues in the CDR3. CDR3: CASRADRRYGYTF. CDR3 in DNA: TGTGCCAGCAGGGCCGACAGGCGGTATGGCTACACCTTC.

The chain uses TRBV9 and TRBJ1-2; 9 nucleotides align to TRBD1. Germline values: CDR1 SGDLS, CDR2 YYNGEE. V shed 4 bases and J 7 bases; nucleotides not matched to a gene: 8. The CDR3 extends over 14 amino acids. CDR3 DNA sequence: TGTGCCAGCAGCTACGACAGGGGGAAGGGTGGCTACACCTTC. Its translation is CASSYDRGKGGYTF.

In this sample, this clonotype turned up a few times. The chain recombines TRBV7-9 with TRBJ2-5, with D perhaps matching TRBD1 or TRBD2 (6 bases each). There are 14 residues in the CDR3. Trimming took 5 bases from V and 5 from J, leaving 15 bases between them. Germline V gene sequence: CDR1 SEHNR, CDR2 FQNEAQ (reference sequence). The CDR3: CASSRLGGSETQYF. The CDR3 DNA sequence: TGTGCCAGCAGCCGCCTCGGGGGCAGCGAGACCCAGTACTTC.

The chain couples TRBV7-8 to TRBJ2-7; D may be TRBD1 (6 bases). CDR1 is SGHVS and CDR2 is FQNEAQ in the germline V gene. The CDR3 is made up of 18 amino acids. Trimming pared 6 bases from V and 4 bases from J, leaving 28 bases between. The CDR3 region has the DNA TGTGCCAGCAGTCCCGGAGGCTACAGGGCACACAATTCTTACGAGCAGTACTTC. Translated: CASSPGGYRAHNSYEQYF.

This clonotype was observed at least ten times. The rearrangement uses TRBV6-5 and TRBJ2-2, with D tentatively TRBD1 or TRBD2 (6 bases each). Between the trimmed V and J ends, which lost 7 bases and 3 bases, there was a span of 15 bases. CDR3 length: 15 residues. Per the germline V gene, CDR1 is MNHEY and CDR2 is SVGAGI. The CDR3 DNA follows: TGTGCCAGCAAGGGGGGACTCACCGACACCGGGGAGCTGTTTTTT. Protein sequence: CASKGGLTDTGELFF.

This clonotype has at least ten counts. The chain is built from TRBV6-5 and TRBJ1-1; 7 nucleotides line up with TRBD1. Germline V gene data show CDR1 as MNHEY and CDR2 as SVGAGI. The trim removed 9 bases at V and 6 bases at J, leaving 13 bases unmatched. The CDR3 is 14 residues long. CDR3 region: CASTTGRWLAEAFF. CDR3 nucleotide sequence: TGTGCCAGTACGACAGGGAGATGGTTGGCTGAAGCTTTCTTT.